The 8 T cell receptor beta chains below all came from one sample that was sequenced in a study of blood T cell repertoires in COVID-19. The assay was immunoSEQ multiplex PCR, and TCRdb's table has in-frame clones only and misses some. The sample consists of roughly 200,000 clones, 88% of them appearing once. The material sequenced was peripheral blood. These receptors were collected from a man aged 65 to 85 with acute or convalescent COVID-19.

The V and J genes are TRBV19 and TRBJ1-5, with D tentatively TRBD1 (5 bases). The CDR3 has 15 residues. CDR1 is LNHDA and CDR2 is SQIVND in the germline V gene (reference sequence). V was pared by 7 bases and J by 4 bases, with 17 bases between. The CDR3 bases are TGTGCCAGTACCCCGGGGAGGGGTTGGAATCAGCCCCAGCATTTT. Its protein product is CASTPGRGWNQPQHF.

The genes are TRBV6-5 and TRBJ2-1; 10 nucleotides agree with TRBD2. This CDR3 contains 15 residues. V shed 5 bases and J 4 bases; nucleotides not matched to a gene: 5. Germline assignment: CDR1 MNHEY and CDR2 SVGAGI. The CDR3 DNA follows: TGTGCCAGCAGTCCTACTAGCGGGGTTTACAATGAGCAGTTCTTC. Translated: CASSPTSGVYNEQFF.

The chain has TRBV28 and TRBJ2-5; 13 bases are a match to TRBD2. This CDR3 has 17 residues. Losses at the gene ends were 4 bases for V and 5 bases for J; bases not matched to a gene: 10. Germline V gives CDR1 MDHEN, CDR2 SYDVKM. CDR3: CASSSPKLLAGGETQYF. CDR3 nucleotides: TGTGCCAGCAGTTCCCCTAAATTACTAGCGGGAGGGGAGACCCAGTACTTC.

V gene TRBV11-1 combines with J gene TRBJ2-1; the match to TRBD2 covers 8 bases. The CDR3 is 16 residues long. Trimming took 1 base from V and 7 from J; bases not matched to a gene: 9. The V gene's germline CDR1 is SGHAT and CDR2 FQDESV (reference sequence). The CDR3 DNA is TGTGCCAGCAGCTTAGTCGGGCTAGCGGGCCTAAATGAGCAGTTCTTC. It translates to CASSLVGLAGLNEQFF.

The DNA of the CDR3 is TGTGCCAGCTCACCCCGGACAGGGGACTATAATTCACCCCTCCACTTT. Amino acid sequence: CASSPRTGDYNSPLHF. This chain uses TRBV18 with TRBJ1-6, with 9 bases matching TRBD1. V trimming: 3 bases; J trimming: 3 bases; junction bases outside the gene matches: 3. Germline lookup yields CDR1 KGHSH and CDR2 LQKENI. This CDR3 has 16 amino acids. Filled out from reference TRBV18 and TRBJ1-6, the complete variable domain reads NAGVMQNPRHLVRRRGQEARLRCSPMKGHSHVYWYRQLPEEGLKFMVYLQKENIIDESGMPKERFSAEFPKEGPSILRIQQVVRGDSAAYFCASSPRTGDYNSPLHFGNGTRLTVT.

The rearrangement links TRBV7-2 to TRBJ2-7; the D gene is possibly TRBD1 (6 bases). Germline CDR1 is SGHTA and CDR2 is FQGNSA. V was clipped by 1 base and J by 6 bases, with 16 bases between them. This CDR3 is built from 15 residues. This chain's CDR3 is CASSLGGHVGSEQYF. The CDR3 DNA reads TGTGCCAGCAGCTTAGGGGGACACGTGGGCTCCGAGCAGTACTTC.

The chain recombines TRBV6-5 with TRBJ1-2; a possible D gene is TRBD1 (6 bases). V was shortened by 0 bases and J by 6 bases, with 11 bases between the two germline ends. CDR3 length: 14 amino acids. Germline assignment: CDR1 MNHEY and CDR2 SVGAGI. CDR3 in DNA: TGTGCCAGCAGTTACTCCTGGGCAGGGGATGGCTACACCTTC. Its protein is CASSYSWAGDGYTF.

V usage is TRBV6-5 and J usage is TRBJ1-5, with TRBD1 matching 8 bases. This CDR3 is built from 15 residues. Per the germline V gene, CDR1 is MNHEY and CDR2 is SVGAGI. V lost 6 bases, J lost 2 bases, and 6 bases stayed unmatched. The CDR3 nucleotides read TGTGCCAGCAGCCTGACAGGGGTGGGCAATCAGCCCCAGCATTTT. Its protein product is CASSLTGVGNQPQHF.